The 7 T cell receptor beta chains in this list originate from one sample, sequenced in a study of blood T cell repertoires in COVID-19. Measured with immunoSEQ multiplex PCR; TCRdb has only the in-frame clones, and not every one. Of tens of thousands of clones detected, roughly 92% appear once; the ten largest clones hold roughly 6.4%. The specimen sequenced was peripheral blood. Source of these receptors: a woman aged 60-70 years with active COVID-19.

CDR3 loop: CAWITSGRLEQFF. The CDR3 region has the DNA TGTGCCTGGATCACTAGCGGGAGACTTGAGCAGTTCTTC. V and J are TRBV30 and TRBJ2-1; 11 nucleotides match TRBD2. Germline CDR1 reads GTSNPN; CDR2 reads SVGIG (reference sequence). V lost 4 bases and J lost 9; bases outside the gene matches: 5. The CDR3 loop spans 13 amino acids.

The chain employs TRBV27 and TRBJ2-7, with D unresolved. Germline CDR1 MNHEY, CDR2 SMNVEV (reference sequence). The CDR3 consists of 13 residues. Trimming pared 5 bases from V and 3 bases from J, leaving 11 bases between. The CDR3 DNA follows: TGTGCCAGCAGTGTGACACGCCACTACGAGCAGTACTTC. This translates into CASSVTRHYEQYF.

The chain combines TRBV6-6 with TRBJ2-1; D is ambiguous. Germline values: CDR1 MNHNY, CDR2 SVGAGI (reference sequence). The CDR3 runs to 11 residues. V lost 5 bases to trimming and J lost 10 bases, with 9 bases between them. DNA of the CDR3: TGTGCCAGCAGTGAAATGAGGGAGCAGTTCTTC. Its translation is CASSEMREQFF.

DNA for the CDR3: TGTGCCAGCAGCTTTAGTCTAGGGAACACCGGGGAGCTGTTTTTT. Translated, it gives CASSFSLGNTGELFF. The chain is built from TRBV7-2 and TRBJ2-2; the D is unclear. The CDR3 has 15 amino acids. The germline V and J ends were trimmed by 3 bases and 1 base, with 9 bases remaining between them. Germline V gene data show CDR1 as SGHTA and CDR2 as FQGNSA. Filled out from reference TRBV7-2 and TRBJ2-2, the complete variable domain reads GAGVSQSPSNKVTEKGKDVELRCDPISGHTALYWYRQSLGQGLEFLIYFQGNSAPDKSGLPSDRFSAERTGGSVSTLTIQRTQQEDSAVYLCASSFSLGNTGELFFGEGSRLTVL.

The chain employs TRBV9 and TRBJ2-5; the match to TRBD2 covers 8 bases. There are 13 residues in the CDR3. Germline V gene sequence: CDR1 SGDLS, CDR2 YYNGEE. V shed 3 bases, J shed 5 bases, and the junction held 3 bases outside the gene matches. This CDR3 is CASSAGGRETQYF. As DNA, the CDR3 is TGTGCCAGCAGCGCGGGGGGGCGGGAGACCCAGTACTTC.

The chain joins TRBV12-3 or TRBV12-4 to TRBJ2-1; TRBD2 matches 10 bases. The CDR3 has 12 residues. Losses at the gene ends were 8 bases for V and 9 bases for J; bases not matched to a gene: 4. The CDR3 bases are TGTGCCAGCGGGGCTAGCGGGAGTGAGCAGTTCTTC. It translates to CASGASGSEQFF.

Details on this clone: The junction shows a germline mismatch at one end, possibly a read error. This chain uses TRBV7-7 with TRBJ2-2; 8 nucleotides line up with TRBD2. Germline CDR1 is SSHAT and CDR2 is FNYEAQ (reference sequence). This CDR3 contains 16 residues. The CDR3 protein is CASSPGLGANTGELFF. The CDR3, as DNA: TGTGCTAGCAGCCCGGGACTAGGCGCGAACACCGGGGAGCTGTTTTTT.